This TCR beta chain stems from a study of T-cell memory formation after mild COVID-19. This clonotype showed up just a few times. Antigen: not known. TCRdb reprocessed the 5' RACE reads with MiXCR, giving one entry per CDR3 protein. The sample carries some 340,000 distinct CDR3 sequences, approximately 13% recorded once. Broader study findings: Detection of some responders pre-infection suggested pre-existing cross-reactive memory T cells participated. Clones shrinking between day 15 and 85 showed a balanced CD4/CD8 split, and those that grew later tilted toward CD4+. CD4+ contracting clones lay mainly in CM and EM, CD8+ ones in EMRA.

Germline lookup yields CDR1 SGHAT and CDR2 FQNNGV. CDR3 length equals 16 residues. The V end was cut by 4 bases, the J end by 7 bases, with 19 bases between. Sequenced input: PBMCs or a T cell subset sorted from them (not recorded which). The chain is built from TRBV11-2 and TRBJ2-2; D possibly corresponds to TRBD1 (5 bases). The origin of this receptor is a man aged 18 to 29 who had mild COVID-19 (a few samples of this study predate the infection). Cell type and time point are not known. Here the CDR3 reads CASSWAGSVVGGELFF. The CDR3, as DNA: TGTGCCAGCAGCTGGGCAGGGTCGGTGGTTGGCGGGGAGCTGTTTTTT. The full variable domain, rest sourced from reference TRBV11-2 and TRBJ2-2, is EAGVAQSPRYKIIEKRQSVAFWCNPISGHATLYWYQQILGQGPKLLIQFQNNGVVDDSQLPKDRFSAERLKGVDSTLKIQPAKLEDSAVYLCASSWAGSVVGGELFFGEGSRLTVL.